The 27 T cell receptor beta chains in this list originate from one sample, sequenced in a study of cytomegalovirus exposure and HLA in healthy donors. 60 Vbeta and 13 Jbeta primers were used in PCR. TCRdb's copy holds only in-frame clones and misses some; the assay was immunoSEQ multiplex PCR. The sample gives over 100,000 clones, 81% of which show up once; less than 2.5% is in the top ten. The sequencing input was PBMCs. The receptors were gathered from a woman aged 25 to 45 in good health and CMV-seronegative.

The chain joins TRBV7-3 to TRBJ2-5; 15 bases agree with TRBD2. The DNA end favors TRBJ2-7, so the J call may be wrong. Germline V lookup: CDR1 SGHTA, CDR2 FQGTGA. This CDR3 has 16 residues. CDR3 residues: CASSPGLAGGTYEQYF. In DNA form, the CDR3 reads TGTGCCAGCAGCCCGGGACTAGCGGGAGGTACCTACGAGCAGTACTTC.

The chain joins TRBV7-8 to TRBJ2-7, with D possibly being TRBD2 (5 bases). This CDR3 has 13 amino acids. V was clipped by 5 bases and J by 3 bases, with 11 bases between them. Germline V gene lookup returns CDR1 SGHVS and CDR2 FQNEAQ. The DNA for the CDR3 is TGTGCCAGCAGCCCGGACTCCAACTACGAGCAGTACTTC. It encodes CASSPDSNYEQYF.

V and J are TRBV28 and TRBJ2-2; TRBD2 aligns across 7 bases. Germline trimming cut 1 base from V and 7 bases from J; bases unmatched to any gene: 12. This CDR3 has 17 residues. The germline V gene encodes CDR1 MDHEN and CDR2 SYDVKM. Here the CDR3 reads CASSLSLGVRGNGELFF. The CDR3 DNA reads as TGTGCCAGCAGTTTATCTCTGGGGGTGCGGGGGAACGGGGAGCTGTTTTTT.

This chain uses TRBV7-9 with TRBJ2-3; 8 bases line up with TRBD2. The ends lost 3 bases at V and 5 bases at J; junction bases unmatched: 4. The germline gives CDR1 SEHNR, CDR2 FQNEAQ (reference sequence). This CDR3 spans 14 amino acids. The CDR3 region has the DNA TGTGCCAGCAGCTTTGCGGGAGGAGGAGATACGCAGTATTTT. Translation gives CASSFAGGGDTQYF.

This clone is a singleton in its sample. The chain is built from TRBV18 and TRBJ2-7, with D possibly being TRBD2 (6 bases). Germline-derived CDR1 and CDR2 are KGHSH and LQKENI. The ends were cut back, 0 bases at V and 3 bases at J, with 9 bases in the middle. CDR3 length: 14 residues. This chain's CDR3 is CASSPPPGLYEQYF. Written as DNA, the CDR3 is TGTGCCAGCTCACCACCCCCGGGACTCTACGAGCAGTACTTC.

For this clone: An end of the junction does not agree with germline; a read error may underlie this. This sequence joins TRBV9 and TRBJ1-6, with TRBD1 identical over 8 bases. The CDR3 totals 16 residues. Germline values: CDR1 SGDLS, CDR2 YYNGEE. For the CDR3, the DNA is TGTGCCAGCAGCGTAGAAGACAGGGGCCCTAATTCATCCCTCCACTTT. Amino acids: CASSVEDRGPNSSLHF.

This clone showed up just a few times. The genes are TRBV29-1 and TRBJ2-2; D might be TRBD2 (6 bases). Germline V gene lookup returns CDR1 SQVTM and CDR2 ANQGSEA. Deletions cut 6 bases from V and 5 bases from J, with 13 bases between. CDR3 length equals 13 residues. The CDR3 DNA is TGCAGCGTCCGGGAGTCGGGTACCGGGGAGCTGTTTTTT. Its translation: CSVRESGTGELFF.

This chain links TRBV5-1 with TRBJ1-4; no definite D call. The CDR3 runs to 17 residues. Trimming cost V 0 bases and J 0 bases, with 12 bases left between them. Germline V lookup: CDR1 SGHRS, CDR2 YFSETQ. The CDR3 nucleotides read TGCGCCAGCAGCTTGGGGCCCAACCTTGCAACTAATGAAAAACTGTTTTTT. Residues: CASSLGPNLATNEKLFF.

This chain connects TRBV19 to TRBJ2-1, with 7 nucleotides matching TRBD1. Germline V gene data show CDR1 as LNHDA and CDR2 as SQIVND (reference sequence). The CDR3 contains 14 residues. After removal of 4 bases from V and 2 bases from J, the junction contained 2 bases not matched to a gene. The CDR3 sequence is CASSRQGAYNEQFF. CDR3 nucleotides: TGTGCCAGTAGTAGGCAGGGGGCCTACAATGAGCAGTTCTTC.

CDR3 amino acids: CASSFGPGQGAHEQYF. CDR3 in DNA: TGTGCCAGCAGTTTTGGCCCCGGACAGGGGGCCCACGAGCAGTACTTC. This rearrangement joins TRBV27 to TRBJ2-7, with TRBD1 identical over 11 bases. V trimming: 3 bases; J trimming: 5 bases; junction bases outside the gene matches: 9. Germline V CDR1 and CDR2: MNHEY, SMNVEV (reference sequence). The CDR3 loop spans 16 amino acids.

The CDR3 reads CASSDDSYEQYF. CDR3 DNA: TGTGCCAGCAGCGACGACAGCTACGAGCAGTACTTC. The chain uses TRBV9 and TRBJ2-7; TRBD1 is a possible D gene (5 bases). V was cut by 3 bases and J by 3 bases, with 7 bases left in between. Germline V gene lookup returns CDR1 SGDLS and CDR2 YYNGEE. CDR3 size: 12 residues. Combining the CDR3 with reference TRBV9 and TRBJ2-7 gives the whole variable domain DSGVTQTPKHLITATGQRVTLRCSPRSGDLSVYWYQQSLDQGLQFLIQYYNGEERAKGNILERFSAQQFPDLHSELNLSSLELGDSALYFCASSDDSYEQYFGPGTRLTVT.

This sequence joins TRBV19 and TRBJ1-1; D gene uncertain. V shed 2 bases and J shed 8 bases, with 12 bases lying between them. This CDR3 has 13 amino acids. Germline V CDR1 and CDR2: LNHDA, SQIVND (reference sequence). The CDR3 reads CASSIWEEYEAFF. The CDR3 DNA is TGTGCCAGTAGTATATGGGAGGAGTACGAAGCTTTCTTT.

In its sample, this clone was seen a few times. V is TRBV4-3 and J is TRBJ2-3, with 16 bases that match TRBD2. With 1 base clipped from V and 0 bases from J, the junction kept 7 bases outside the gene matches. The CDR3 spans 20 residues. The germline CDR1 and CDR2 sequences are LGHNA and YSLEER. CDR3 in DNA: TGCGCCAGCAGCCAAGTCCTCGGGACTAGCGGGAGGGGCAGCACAGATACGCAGTATTTT. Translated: CASSQVLGTSGRGSTDTQYF.

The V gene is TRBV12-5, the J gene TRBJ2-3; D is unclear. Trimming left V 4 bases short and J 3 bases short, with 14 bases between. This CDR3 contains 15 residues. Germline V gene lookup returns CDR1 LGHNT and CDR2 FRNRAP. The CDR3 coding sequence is TGTGCTAGTGGTTCGTCCCAAACAGCTACAGATACGCAGTATTTT. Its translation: CASGSSQTATDTQYF.

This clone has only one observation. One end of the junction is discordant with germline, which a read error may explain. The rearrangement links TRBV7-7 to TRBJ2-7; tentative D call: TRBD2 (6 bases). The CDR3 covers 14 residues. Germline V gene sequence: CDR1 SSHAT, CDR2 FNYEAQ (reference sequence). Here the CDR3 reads CASSATLGGYEQYF. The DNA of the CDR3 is TGTGCTAGCAGCGCGACCCTCGGGGGCTACGAGCAGTACTTC.

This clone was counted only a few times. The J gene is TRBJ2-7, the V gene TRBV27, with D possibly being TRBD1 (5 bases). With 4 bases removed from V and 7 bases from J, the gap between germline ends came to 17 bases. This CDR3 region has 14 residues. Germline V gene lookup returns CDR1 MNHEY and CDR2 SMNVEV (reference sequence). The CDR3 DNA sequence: TGTGCCAGCAGTTGGGGCAGGGCGGTTGGAGAGCAGTACTTC. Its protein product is CASSWGRAVGEQYF.

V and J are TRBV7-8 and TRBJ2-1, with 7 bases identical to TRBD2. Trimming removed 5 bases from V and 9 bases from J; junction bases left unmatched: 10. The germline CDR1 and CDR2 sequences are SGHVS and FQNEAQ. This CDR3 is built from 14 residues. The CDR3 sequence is CASSLISAGFEQFF. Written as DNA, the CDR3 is TGTGCCAGCAGCCTCATATCAGCGGGATTTGAGCAGTTCTTC.

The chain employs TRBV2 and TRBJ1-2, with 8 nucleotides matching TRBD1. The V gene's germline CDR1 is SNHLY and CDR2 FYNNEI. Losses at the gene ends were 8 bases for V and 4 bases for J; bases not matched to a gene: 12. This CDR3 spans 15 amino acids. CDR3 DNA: TGTGCCAGCGATTATACTGGACAGGGATTCTATGGCTACACCTTC. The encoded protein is CASDYTGQGFYGYTF.

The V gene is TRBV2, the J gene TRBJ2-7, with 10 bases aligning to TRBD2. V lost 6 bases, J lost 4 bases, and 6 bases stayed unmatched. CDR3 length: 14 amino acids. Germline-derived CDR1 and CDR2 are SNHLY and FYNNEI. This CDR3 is CASSPGTSEYEQYF. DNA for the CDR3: TGTGCCAGCAGCCCCGGGACTAGCGAATACGAGCAGTACTTC.

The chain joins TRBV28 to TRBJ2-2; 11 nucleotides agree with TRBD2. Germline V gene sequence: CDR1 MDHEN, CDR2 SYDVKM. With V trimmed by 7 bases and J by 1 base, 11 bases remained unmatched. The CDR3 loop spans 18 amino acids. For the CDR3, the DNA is TGTGCCAGCAAATTAGTCCTCGGGACTAGCGGGAACACCGGGGAGCTGTTTTTT. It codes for CASKLVLGTSGNTGELFF.

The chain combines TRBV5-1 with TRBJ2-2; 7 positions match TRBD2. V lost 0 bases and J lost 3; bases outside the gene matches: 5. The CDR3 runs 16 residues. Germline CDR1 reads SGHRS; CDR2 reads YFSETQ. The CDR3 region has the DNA TGCGCCAGCAGCTTGGGTGCGGGAGTGGACACCGGGGAGCTGTTTTTT. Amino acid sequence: CASSLGAGVDTGELFF.

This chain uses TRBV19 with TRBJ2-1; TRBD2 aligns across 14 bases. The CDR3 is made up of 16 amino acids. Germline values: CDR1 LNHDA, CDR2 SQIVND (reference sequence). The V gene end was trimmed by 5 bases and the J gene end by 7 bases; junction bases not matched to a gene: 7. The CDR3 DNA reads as TGTGCCAGTAGTTCGTGGACTAGCGGGAGGATAAATGAGCAGTTCTTC. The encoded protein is CASSSWTSGRINEQFF.

This CDR3 is CASSLGLGTEAFF. The CDR3 DNA sequence: TGCGCCAGCAGCTTGGGACTAGGCACTGAAGCTTTCTTT. J is TRBJ1-1 and V is TRBV5-1; D remains unclear. V gave up 0 bases and J gave up 4 bases, with 7 bases separating them. Germline-derived CDR1 and CDR2 are SGHRS and YFSETQ. CDR3 length: 13 residues.

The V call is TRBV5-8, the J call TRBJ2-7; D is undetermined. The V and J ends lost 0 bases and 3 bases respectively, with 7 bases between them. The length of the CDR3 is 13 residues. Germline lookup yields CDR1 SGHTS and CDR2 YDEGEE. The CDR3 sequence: CASSLGGRYEQYF. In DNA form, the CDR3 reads TGTGCCAGCAGCTTGGGCGGTCGCTACGAGCAGTACTTC.

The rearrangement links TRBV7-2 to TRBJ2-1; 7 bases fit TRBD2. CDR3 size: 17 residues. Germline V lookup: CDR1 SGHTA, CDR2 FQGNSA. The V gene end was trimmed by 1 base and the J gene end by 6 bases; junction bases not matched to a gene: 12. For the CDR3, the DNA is TGTGCCAGCAGCTTAGAGTATTGGACTAGGGCCCGCAATGAGCAGTTCTTC. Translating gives CASSLEYWTRARNEQFF.

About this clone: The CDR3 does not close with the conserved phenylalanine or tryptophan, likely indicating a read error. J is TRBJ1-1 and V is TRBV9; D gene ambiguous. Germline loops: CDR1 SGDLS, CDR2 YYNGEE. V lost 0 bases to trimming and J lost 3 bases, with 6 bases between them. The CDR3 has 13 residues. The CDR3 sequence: CASSVEWDTEAFL. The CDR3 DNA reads TGTGCCAGCAGCGTAGAATGGGACACTGAAGCTTTCCTT.

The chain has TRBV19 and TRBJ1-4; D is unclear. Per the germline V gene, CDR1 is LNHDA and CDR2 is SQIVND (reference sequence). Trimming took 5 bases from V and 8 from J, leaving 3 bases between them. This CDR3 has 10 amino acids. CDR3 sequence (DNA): TGTGCCAGTAGTCAAGAAAAACTGTTTTTT. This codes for CASSQEKLFF.